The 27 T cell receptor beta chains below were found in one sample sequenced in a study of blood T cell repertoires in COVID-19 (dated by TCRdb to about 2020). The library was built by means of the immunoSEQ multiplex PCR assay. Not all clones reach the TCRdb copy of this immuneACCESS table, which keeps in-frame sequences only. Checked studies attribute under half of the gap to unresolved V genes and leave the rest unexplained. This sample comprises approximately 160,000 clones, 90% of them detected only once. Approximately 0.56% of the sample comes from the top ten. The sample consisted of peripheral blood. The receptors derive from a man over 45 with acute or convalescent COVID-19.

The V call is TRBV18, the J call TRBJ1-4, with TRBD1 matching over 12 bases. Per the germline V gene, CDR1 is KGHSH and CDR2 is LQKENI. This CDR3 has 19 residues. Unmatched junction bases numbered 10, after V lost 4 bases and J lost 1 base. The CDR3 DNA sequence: TGTGCCAGCTCACAACAATCCGGGACAGGGGGCGGAACTAATGAAAAACTGTTTTTT. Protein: CASSQQSGTGGGTNEKLFF.

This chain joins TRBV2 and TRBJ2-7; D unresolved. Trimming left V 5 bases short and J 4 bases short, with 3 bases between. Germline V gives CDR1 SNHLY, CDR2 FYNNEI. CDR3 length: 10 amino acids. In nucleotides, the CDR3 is TGTGCCAGCAGTACTTACGAGCAGTACTTC. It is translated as CASSTYEQYF.

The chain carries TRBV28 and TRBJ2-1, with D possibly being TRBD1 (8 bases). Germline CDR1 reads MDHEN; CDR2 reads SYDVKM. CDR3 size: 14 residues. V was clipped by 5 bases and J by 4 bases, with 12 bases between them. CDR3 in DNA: TGTGCCAGCAGTACAGGGGGGGGATACAATGAGCAGTTCTTC. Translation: CASSTGGGYNEQFF.

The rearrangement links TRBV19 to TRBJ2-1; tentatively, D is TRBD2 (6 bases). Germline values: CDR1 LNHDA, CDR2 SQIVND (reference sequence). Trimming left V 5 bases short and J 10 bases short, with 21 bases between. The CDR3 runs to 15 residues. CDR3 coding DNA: TGTGCCAGTAGTCGTCCGGGACTCCCCCTTAGCGAGCAGTTCTTC. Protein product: CASSRPGLPLSEQFF.

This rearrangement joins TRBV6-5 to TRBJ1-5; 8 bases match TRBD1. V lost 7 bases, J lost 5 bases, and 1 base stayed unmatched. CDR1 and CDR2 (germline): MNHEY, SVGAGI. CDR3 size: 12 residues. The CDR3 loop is CASKQGDQPQHF. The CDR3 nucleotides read TGTGCCAGCAAACAGGGGGATCAGCCCCAGCATTTT.

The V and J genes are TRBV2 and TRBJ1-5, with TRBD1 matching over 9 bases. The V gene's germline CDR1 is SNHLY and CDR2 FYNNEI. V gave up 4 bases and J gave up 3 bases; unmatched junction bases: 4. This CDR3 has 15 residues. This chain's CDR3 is CASSGTGVFNQPQHF. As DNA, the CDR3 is TGTGCCAGCAGTGGGACAGGGGTATTCAATCAGCCCCAGCATTTT.

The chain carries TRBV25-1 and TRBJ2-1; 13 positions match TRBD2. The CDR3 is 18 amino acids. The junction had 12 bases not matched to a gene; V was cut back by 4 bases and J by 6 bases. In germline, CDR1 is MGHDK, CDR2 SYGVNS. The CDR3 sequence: CASSGIRGLAGVVNEQFF. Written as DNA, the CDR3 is TGTGCCAGCAGTGGAATCAGAGGACTAGCGGGAGTTGTCAATGAGCAGTTCTTC.

The CDR3 region is CASRAGGINEQFF. The CDR3 DNA follows: TGTGCCAGCAGAGCGGGGGGGATTAATGAGCAGTTCTTC. The rearrangement joins TRBV7-6 to TRBJ2-1; 10 bases map to TRBD2. The CDR3 extends over 13 amino acids. CDR1 is SGHVS, CDR2 FNYEAQ, per germline. Trimming removed 6 bases from V and 7 bases from J; junction bases left unmatched: 3. Filled out from reference TRBV7-6 and TRBJ2-1, the complete variable domain reads GAGVSQSPRYKVTKRGQDVALRCDPISGHVSLYWYRQALGQGPEFLTYFNYEAQQDKSGLPNDRFSAERPEGSISTLTIQRTEQRDSAMYRCASRAGGINEQFFGPGTRLTVL.

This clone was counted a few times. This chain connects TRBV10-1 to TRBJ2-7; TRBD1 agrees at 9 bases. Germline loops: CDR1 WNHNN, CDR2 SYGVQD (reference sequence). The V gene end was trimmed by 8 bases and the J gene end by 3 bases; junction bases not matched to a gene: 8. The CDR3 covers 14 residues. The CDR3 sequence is CASSPGTGYYEQYF. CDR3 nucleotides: TGCGCCAGCTCCCCCGGGACAGGGTACTACGAGCAGTACTTC.

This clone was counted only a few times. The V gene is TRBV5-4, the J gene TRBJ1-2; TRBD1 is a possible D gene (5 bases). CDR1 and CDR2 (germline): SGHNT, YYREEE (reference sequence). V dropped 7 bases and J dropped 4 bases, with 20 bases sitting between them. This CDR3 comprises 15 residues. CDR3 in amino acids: CASSRRGGEGYGYTF. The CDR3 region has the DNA TGTGCCAGCTCCCGCCGGGGAGGGGAAGGCTATGGCTACACCTTC.

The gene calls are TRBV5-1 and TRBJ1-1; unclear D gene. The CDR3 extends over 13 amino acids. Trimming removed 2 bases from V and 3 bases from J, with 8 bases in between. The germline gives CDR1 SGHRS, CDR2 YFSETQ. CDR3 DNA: TGCGCCAGCAGCTTCGGCCAGGACACTGAAGCTTTCTTT. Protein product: CASSFGQDTEAFF.

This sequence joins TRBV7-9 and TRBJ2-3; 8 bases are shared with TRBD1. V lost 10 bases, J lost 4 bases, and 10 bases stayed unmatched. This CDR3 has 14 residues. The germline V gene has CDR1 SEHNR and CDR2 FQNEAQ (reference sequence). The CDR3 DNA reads TGTGCCACCCCCGGACAGGGTGTTGCAGATACGCAGTATTTT. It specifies CATPGQGVADTQYF. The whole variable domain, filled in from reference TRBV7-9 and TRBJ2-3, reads DTGVSQNPRHKITKRGQNVTFRCDPISEHNRLYWYRQTLGQGPEFLTYFQNEAQLEKSRLLSDRFSAERPKGSFSTLEIQRTEQGDSAMYLCATPGQGVADTQYFGPGTRLTVL.

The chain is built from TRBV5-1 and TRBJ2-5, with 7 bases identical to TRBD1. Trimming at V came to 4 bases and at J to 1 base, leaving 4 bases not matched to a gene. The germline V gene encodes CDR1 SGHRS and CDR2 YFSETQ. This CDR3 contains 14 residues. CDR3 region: CASSPGQVQETQYF. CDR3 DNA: TGCGCCAGCAGCCCCGGACAGGTCCAAGAGACCCAGTACTTC.

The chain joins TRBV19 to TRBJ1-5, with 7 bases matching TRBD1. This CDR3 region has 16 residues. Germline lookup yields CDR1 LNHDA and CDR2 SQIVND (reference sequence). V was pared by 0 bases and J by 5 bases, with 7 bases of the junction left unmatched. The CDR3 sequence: CASSIEARGTDQPQHF. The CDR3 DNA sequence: TGTGCCAGTAGTATAGAGGCCAGGGGGACGGATCAGCCCCAGCATTTT.

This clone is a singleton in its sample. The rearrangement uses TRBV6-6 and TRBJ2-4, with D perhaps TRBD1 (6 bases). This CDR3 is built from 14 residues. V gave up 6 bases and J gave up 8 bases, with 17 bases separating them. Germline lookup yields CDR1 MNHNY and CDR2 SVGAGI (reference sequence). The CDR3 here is CASRTDSPSDIQYF. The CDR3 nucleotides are TGTGCCAGCAGGACGGACAGCCCTAGTGACATTCAGTACTTC.

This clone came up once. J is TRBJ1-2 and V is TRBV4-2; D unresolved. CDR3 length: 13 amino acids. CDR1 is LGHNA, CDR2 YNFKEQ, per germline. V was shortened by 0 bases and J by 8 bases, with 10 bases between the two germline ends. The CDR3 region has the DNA TGTGCCAGCAGCCAAGAACCGGGTAGCGGCTACACCTTC. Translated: CASSQEPGSGYTF.

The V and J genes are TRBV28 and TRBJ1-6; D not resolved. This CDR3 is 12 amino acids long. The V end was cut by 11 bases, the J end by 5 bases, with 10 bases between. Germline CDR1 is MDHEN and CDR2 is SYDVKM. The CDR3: CAAGLDNSPLHF. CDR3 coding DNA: TGTGCCGCCGGACTTGATAATTCACCCCTCCACTTT.

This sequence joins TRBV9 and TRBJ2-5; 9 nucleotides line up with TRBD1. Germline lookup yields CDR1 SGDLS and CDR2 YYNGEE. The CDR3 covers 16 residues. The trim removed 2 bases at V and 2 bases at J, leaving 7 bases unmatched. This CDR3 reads CASSVRQGVGQETQYF. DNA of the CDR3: TGTGCCAGCAGCGTCCGACAGGGGGTAGGGCAAGAGACCCAGTACTTC.

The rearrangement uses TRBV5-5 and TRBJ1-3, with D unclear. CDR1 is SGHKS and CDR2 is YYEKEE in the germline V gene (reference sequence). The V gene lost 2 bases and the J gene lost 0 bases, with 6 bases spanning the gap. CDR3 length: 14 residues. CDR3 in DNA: TGTGCCAGCAGCTTTGAGATCTCTGGAAACACCATATATTTT. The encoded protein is CASSFEISGNTIYF.

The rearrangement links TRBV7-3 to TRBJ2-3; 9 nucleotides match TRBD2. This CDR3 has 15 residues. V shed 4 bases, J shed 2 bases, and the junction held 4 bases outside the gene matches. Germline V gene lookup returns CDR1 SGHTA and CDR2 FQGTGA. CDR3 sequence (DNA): TGTGCCAGCAGCTCCTCTAGCGGGATCACAGATACGCAGTATTTT. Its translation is CASSSSSGITDTQYF.

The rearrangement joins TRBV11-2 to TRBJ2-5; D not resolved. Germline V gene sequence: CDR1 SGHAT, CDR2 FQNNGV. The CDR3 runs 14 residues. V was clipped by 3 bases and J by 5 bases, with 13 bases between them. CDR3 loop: CASSFAPHAETQYF. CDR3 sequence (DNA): TGTGCCAGCAGCTTTGCACCTCACGCGGAGACCCAGTACTTC. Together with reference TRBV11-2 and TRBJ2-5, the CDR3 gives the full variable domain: EAGVAQSPRYKIIEKRQSVAFWCNPISGHATLYWYQQILGQGPKLLIQFQNNGVVDDSQLPKDRFSAERLKGVDSTLKIQPAKLEDSAVYLCASSFAPHAETQYFGPGTRLLVL.

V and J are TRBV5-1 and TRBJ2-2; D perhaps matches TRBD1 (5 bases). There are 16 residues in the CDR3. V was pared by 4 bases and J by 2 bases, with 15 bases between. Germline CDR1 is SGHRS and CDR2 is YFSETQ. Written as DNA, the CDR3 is TGCGCCAGCAGCCCCGACAGAGCTATTAACACCGGGGAGCTGTTTTTT. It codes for CASSPDRAINTGELFF.

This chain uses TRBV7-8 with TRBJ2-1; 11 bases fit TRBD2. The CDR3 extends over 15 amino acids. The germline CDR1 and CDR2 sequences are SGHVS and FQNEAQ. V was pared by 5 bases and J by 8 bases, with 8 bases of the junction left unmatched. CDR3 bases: TGTGCCAGCAGCGTCAGTCCGGGACTAGCGGATGAGCAGTTCTTC. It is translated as CASSVSPGLADEQFF.

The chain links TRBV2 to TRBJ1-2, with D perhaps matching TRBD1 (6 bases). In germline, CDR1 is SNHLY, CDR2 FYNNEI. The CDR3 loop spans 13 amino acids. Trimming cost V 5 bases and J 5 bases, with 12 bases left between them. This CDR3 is CASSQRTEYGYTF. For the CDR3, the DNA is TGTGCCAGCAGTCAACGGACAGAGTATGGCTACACCTTC.

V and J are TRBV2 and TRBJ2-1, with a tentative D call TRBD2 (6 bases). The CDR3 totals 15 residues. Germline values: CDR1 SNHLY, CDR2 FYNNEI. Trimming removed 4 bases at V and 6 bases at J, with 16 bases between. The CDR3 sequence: CASSGETGDFNEQFF. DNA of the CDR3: TGTGCCAGCAGTGGTGAGACGGGAGACTTCAATGAGCAGTTCTTC.

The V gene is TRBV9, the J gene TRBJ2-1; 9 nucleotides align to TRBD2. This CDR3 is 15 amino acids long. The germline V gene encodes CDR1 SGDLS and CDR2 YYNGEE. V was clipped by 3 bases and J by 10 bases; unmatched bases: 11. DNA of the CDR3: TGTGCCAGCAGCGCTCCTCGCGGGGGGGCCGGGGAGCAGTTCTTC. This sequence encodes CASSAPRGGAGEQFF.

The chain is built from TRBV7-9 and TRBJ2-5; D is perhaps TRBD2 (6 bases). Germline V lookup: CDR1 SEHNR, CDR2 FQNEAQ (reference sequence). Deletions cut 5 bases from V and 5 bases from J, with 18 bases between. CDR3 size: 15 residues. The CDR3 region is CASSRTAAGRETQYF. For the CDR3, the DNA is TGTGCCAGCAGCCGAACGGCGGCAGGGAGGGAGACCCAGTACTTC.